This entry describes one T cell receptor beta chain. The table came from immunoSEQ multiplex PCR; TCRdb's copy has only in-frame clones and leaves some out. The repertoire holds about 1.5 million clones, with 98% as singletons. The record originates from a study of shared clonotypes between healthy human individuals. The germline CDR1 and CDR2 sequences are SNHLY and FYNNEI. Trimming pared 4 bases from V and 1 base from J, leaving 9 bases between. This CDR3 comprises 14 residues. Sample: naive CD4+ T cells sorted from blood. Subset here: CD45RA+ positively selected. The sequence was obtained from a man aged 30 to 45 in good health. This chain links TRBV2 with TRBJ2-3; no firm D call. CDR3 sequence: CASSAEIGTDTQYF. The DNA of the CDR3 is TGTGCCAGCAGTGCCGAGATCGGCACAGATACGCAGTATTTT. The whole variable domain, filled in from reference TRBV2 and TRBJ2-3, reads EPEVTQTPSHQVTQMGQEVILRCVPISNHLYFYWYRQILGQKVEFLVSFYNNEISEKSEIFDDQFSVERPDGSNFTLKIRSTKLEDSAMYFCASSAEIGTDTQYFGPGTRLTVL.